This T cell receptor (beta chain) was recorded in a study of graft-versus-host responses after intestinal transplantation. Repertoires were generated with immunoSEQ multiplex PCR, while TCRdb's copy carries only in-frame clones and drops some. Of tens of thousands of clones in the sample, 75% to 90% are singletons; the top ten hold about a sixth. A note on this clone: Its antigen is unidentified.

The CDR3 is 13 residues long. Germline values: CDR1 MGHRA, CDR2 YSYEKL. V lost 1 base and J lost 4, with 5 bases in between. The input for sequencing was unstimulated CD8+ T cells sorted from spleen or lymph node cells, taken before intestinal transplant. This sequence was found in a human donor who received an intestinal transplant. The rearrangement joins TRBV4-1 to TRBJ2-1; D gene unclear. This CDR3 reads CASSQVRYNEQFF. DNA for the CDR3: TGCGCCAGCAGCCAAGTCAGGTACAATGAGCAGTTCTTC.